These 25 T cell receptor beta chains came from one sample sequenced in a study of a mutant IDH1 vaccine in newly diagnosed glioma. The time point was: week 5, during vaccination. Alongside topical imiquimod, each dose of vaccine comprised 300 ug of mutant IDH1 20-mer peptide. No cognate antigen is known for these TCRs. Some clones are missing from TCRdb's copy, which holds only in-frame ones; the method was immunoSEQ multiplex PCR. The top ten hold around 10% of the sample, which has some 33,000 clones, roughly 54% seen once. Sequencing used PBMCs, obtained from a glioma patient whose treatment included an IDH1 peptide vaccine. These receptor sequences come from a woman aged 18 to 35 with glioma.

The chain joins TRBV21-1 to TRBJ2-2; TRBD1 is the table's D call and was not checked against the DNA. TRBV21-1 is recorded as a pseudogene. This CDR3 spans 16 amino acids. DNA of the CDR3: TGTGCCAGCAGCACGAGAACAGGGGGTCGAACCGGGGAGCTGTTTTTT. Its protein product is CASSTRTGGRTGELFF.

The chain uses TRBV7-2 and TRBJ1-2, with unresolved D. With 5 bases removed from V and 4 bases from J, the gap between germline ends came to 17 bases. The CDR3 is made up of 15 amino acids. Germline CDR1 SGHTA, CDR2 FQGNSA. CDR3 loop: CASSPQEVVSYGYTF. CDR3 bases: TGTGCCAGCAGCCCCCAGGAGGTCGTCAGCTATGGCTACACCTTC. Drawing the rest from reference TRBV7-2 and TRBJ1-2, the complete variable domain is GAGVSQSPSNKVTEKGKDVELRCDPISGHTALYWYRQSLGQGLEFLIYFQGNSAPDKSGLPSDRFSAERTGGSVSTLTIQRTQQEDSAVYLCASSPQEVVSYGYTFGSGTRLTVV.

V is TRBV19 and J is TRBJ1-5; a weak D match, TRBD1 (6 bases). Germline V gene lookup returns CDR1 LNHDA and CDR2 SQIVND (reference sequence). The CDR3 is 17 amino acids. V was pared by 3 bases and J by 1 base, with 16 bases between. CDR3 in DNA: TGTGCCAGTAGTATTGTTTGGGACAATCGAAGCAATCAGCCCCAGCATTTT. Its translation: CASSIVWDNRSNQPQHF.

This clone was found a few times. The chain joins TRBV7-9 to TRBJ2-1, with 12 bases matching TRBD2. Germline V gene lookup returns CDR1 SEHNR and CDR2 FQNEAQ (reference sequence). Trimming took 7 bases from V and 7 from J; bases not matched to a gene: 8. The CDR3 runs to 15 residues. This CDR3 is CASNGGLAGKNEQFF. The CDR3 DNA reads TGTGCCAGCAATGGAGGACTAGCGGGGAAGAATGAGCAGTTCTTC. Full variable domain (rest looked up from reference TRBV7-9 and TRBJ2-1): DTGVSQNPRHKITKRGQNVTFRCDPISEHNRLYWYRQTLGQGPEFLTYFQNEAQLEKSRLLSDRFSAERPKGSFSTLEIQRTEQGDSAMYLCASNGGLAGKNEQFFGPGTRLTVL.

The V gene is TRBV19, the J gene TRBJ1-5; 7 bases match TRBD1. The CDR3 has 15 residues. Germline V CDR1 and CDR2: LNHDA, SQIVND (reference sequence). V lost 4 bases, J lost 1 base, and 4 bases stayed unmatched. DNA for the CDR3: TGTGCCAGTAGTACAACAGGGGCGAGCAATCAGCCCCAGCATTTT. This encodes CASSTTGASNQPQHF.

The CDR3 nucleotides read TGTGCCAGCAGCTTAGCCCGTACATTGAACACTGAAGCTTTCTTT. It codes for CASSLARTLNTEAFF. V gene TRBV7-8 combines with J gene TRBJ1-1; D is uncertain. With 0 bases removed from V and 0 bases from J, the gap between germline ends came to 8 bases. Germline V gene data show CDR1 as SGHVS and CDR2 as FQNEAQ. This CDR3 contains 15 residues.

The chain is built from TRBV27 and TRBJ2-3; TRBD1 matches at 8 bases. The CDR3 has 14 residues. Germline assignment: CDR1 MNHEY and CDR2 SMNVEV (reference sequence). Germline trimming cut 8 bases from V and 5 bases from J; bases unmatched to any gene: 9. This CDR3 reads CASRRTGKGDTQYF. As DNA, the CDR3 is TGTGCCAGCCGACGGACAGGGAAGGGAGATACGCAGTATTTT.

This clone showed up just once. The rearrangement joins TRBV21-1 to TRBJ1-4; TRBD1, the D gene given by the table, was not confirmed from the DNA. TRBV21-1 is termed a pseudogene. The CDR3 length is 13 residues. CDR3 DNA sequence: TGTGCCAGCAGCCCGACAGGGGTTGAAAAACTGTTTTTT. It encodes CASSPTGVEKLFF.

The chain carries TRBV27 and TRBJ1-1, with D hard to call. Trimming stripped 2 bases from V and 3 bases from J, with 10 bases between. CDR1 is MNHEY and CDR2 is SMNVEV in the germline V gene (reference sequence). The CDR3 runs to 14 residues. The CDR3 DNA reads as TGTGCCAGCAGTTTACACGCGGGGTACACTGAAGCTTTCTTT. This sequence encodes CASSLHAGYTEAFF.

The chain joins TRBV19 to TRBJ2-1; D perhaps matches TRBD1 (10 bases). CDR1 and CDR2 from the germline V gene are LNHDA and SQIVND (reference sequence). The CDR3 runs 18 residues. Deletions cut 9 bases from V and 7 bases from J, with 31 bases between. The CDR3 loop is CASTGDRGGSGRLNEQFF. CDR3 DNA: TGTGCCAGCACAGGGGACAGGGGAGGTAGCGGGAGATTGAATGAGCAGTTCTTC.

The J gene is TRBJ2-5, the V gene TRBV2; 10 bases map to TRBD2. V gave up 5 bases and J gave up 5 bases; unmatched junction bases: 5. The germline V gene encodes CDR1 SNHLY and CDR2 FYNNEI. The length of the CDR3 is 14 residues. The CDR3 spells CASSSKRGGETQYF. The CDR3 region has the DNA TGTGCCAGCAGTTCCAAGCGGGGGGGGGAGACCCAGTACTTC.

V usage is TRBV4-2 and J usage is TRBJ2-5; D uncertain. V was shortened by 0 bases and J by 2 bases, with 7 bases between the two germline ends. Germline V CDR1 and CDR2: LGHNA, YNFKEQ. The CDR3 has 14 residues. The CDR3 nucleotides are TGTGCCAGCAGCCAAGAGGGGTCGCAAGAGACCCAGTACTTC. Translated: CASSQEGSQETQYF.

The V gene is TRBV7-2, the J gene TRBJ2-1; D may be TRBD2 (5 bases). The CDR3 spans 14 residues. The V and J ends lost 3 bases and 3 bases respectively, with 9 bases between them. CDR1 and CDR2 (germline): SGHTA, FQGNSA. In DNA form, the CDR3 reads TGTGCCAGCAGCTTCGTACTAGACTACAATGAGCAGTTCTTC. It yields the protein CASSFVLDYNEQFF.

This sequence joins TRBV7-9 and TRBJ2-7; D is perhaps TRBD2 (5 bases). Germline CDR1 reads SEHNR; CDR2 reads FQNEAQ (reference sequence). The CDR3 covers 15 residues. The V end lost 0 bases, the J end lost 4 bases, and 13 bases lay between the germline ends. CDR3 nucleotides: TGTGCCAGCAGCTTAGCAGCCGGAGAGGGATACGAGCAGTACTTC. The encoded protein is CASSLAAGEGYEQYF.

The rearrangement joins TRBV28 to TRBJ2-5, with 9 bases identical to TRBD2. Germline V lookup: CDR1 MDHEN, CDR2 SYDVKM. V lost 3 bases and J lost 1; bases outside the gene matches: 6. The CDR3 is made up of 16 amino acids. The CDR3 nucleotides are TGTGCCAGCAGTTTTACTCTAGCGGGGAGCCAAGAGACCCAGTACTTC. Translation gives CASSFTLAGSQETQYF.

The chain combines TRBV5-4 with TRBJ2-3; no reliable D call. Germline V gene data show CDR1 as SGHNT and CDR2 as YYREEE (reference sequence). V lost 4 bases and J lost 3, with 12 bases in between. The CDR3 is made up of 14 amino acids. The CDR3 is CASSRFAETDTQYF. CDR3 nucleotide sequence: TGTGCCAGCAGCCGGTTTGCGGAGACAGATACGCAGTATTTT.

This clone was detected a few times. The gene calls are TRBV28 and TRBJ2-7, with a possible D match to TRBD1 (6 bases). V was cut by 7 bases and J by 1 base, with 17 bases left in between. Per germline, CDR1 MDHEN and CDR2 SYDVKM. The CDR3 is 15 amino acids. CDR3 region: CASIRSDDRSYEQYF. The DNA for the CDR3 is TGTGCCAGCATTAGGTCGGATGACAGGTCCTACGAGCAGTACTTC.

About this clone itself: Other DNA sequences within the sample encode an identical CDR3. The V and J genes are TRBV19 and TRBJ2-5; D might be TRBD2 (7 bases). The CDR3 runs to 13 residues. Per germline, CDR1 LNHDA and CDR2 SQIVND (reference sequence). V lost 4 bases and J 4 bases, leaving 10 bases between the germline ends. The DNA of the CDR3 is TGTGCCAGTAGTAGCGGGGGCGCAGAGACCCAGTACTTC. It yields the protein CASSSGGAETQYF.

V is TRBV21-1 and J is TRBJ1-1; the table's TRBD1 call for D was not verified on the DNA. TRBV21-1 is recorded as a pseudogene. The CDR3 spans 14 residues. The CDR3 region has the DNA TGTGCCAGCAGCAAAACAGGGGGCGAGACTGAAGCTTTCTTT. Translating gives CASSKTGGETEAFF.

This clone was picked up a small number of times. The rearrangement links TRBV5-6 to TRBJ1-2, with 8 nucleotides matching TRBD1. This CDR3 comprises 14 residues. The germline V gene encodes CDR1 SGHDT and CDR2 YYEEEE. V was clipped by 6 bases and J by 8 bases; unmatched bases: 12. CDR3 nucleotide sequence: TGTGCCAGCACTCCAGGGGACAGGTATGGGGGCTACACCTTC. This codes for CASTPGDRYGGYTF. Full variable domain (outside the CDR3, taken from reference TRBV5-6 and TRBJ1-2): DAGVTQSPTHLIKTRGQQVTLRCSPKSGHDTVSWYQQALGQGPQFIFQYYEEEERQRGNFPDRFSGHQFPNYSSELNVNALLLGDSALYLCASTPGDRYGGYTFGSGTRLTVV.

This chain uses TRBV5-1 with TRBJ2-3; D remains unclear. Trimming shortened V by 0 bases and J by 1 base, and 9 bases separated the two germline ends. The germline V gene has CDR1 SGHRS and CDR2 YFSETQ. The CDR3 runs to 15 residues. The CDR3 DNA sequence: TGCGCCAGCAGCTTGGCTGGCACCGGCACAGATACGCAGTATTTT. It translates to CASSLAGTGTDTQYF.

The chain joins TRBV29-1 to TRBJ2-5; 7 bases are shared with TRBD1. Germline V lookup: CDR1 SQVTM, CDR2 ANQGSEA. CDR3 length: 16 amino acids. V lost 0 bases to trimming and J lost 5 bases; unmatched junction nucleotides: 12. The CDR3 DNA is TGCAGCGTTGAAGACCCGGCCGGGACAGTAGGCGAGACCCAGTACTTC. It encodes CSVEDPAGTVGETQYF.

The genes are TRBV28 and TRBJ1-5; weak D call: TRBD1 (5 bases). Trimming cost V 3 bases and J 4 bases, with 7 bases left between them. There are 13 residues in the CDR3. Germline assignment: CDR1 MDHEN and CDR2 SYDVKM. This CDR3 reads CASSLTVNQPQHF. Here the CDR3 DNA reads TGTGCCAGCAGTTTGACAGTAAATCAGCCCCAGCATTTT.

The chain has TRBV7-9 and TRBJ2-7; the D gene is possibly TRBD2 (5 bases). This CDR3 region has 11 residues. Trimming stripped 3 bases from V and 12 bases from J, with 12 bases between. CDR1 and CDR2 from the germline V gene are SEHNR and FQNEAQ (reference sequence). CDR3 region: CASSFSEELYF. The CDR3 DNA is TGTGCCAGCAGCTTTTCGGAGGAACTGTACTTC.

The CDR3 region has the DNA TGCGCCTCGGGGGGGAACAATGAGCAGTTCTTC. Protein: CASGGNNEQFF. V and J are TRBV5-1 and TRBJ2-1; 8 bases map to TRBD2. The CDR3 is made up of 11 amino acids. CDR1 and CDR2 (germline): SGHRS, YFSETQ. After removal of 10 bases from V and 5 bases from J, the junction contained 2 bases not matched to a gene.